This T cell receptor (beta chain) was obtained from a study of T cell responses to AZD1222 COVID-19 vaccine. The study, taken as a whole, reports: Donors were largely white British and mainly female; clonal diversity was possibly underestimated. Just 6 or 7 people given AZD1222 tested seropositive at baseline.

Points on this clone: No antigen is known for it.

The repertoire was sequenced with immunoSEQ multiplex PCR; TCRdb's copy has only in-frame clones and lacks some. Seen here are 100,000 to 150,000 clones, 90% observed once, and the top ten hold nearly 4.5%. V was clipped by 3 bases and J by 6 bases, with 9 bases between them. Per germline, CDR1 MGHRA and CDR2 YSYEKL. The CDR3 is made up of 13 amino acids. This receptor was identified in an adult in good health. The sequencing here drew on peripheral blood, taken on day 0 of MenACWY control vaccination. The J gene is TRBJ2-1, the V gene TRBV4-1; no clear D. The CDR3, as DNA: TGCGCCAGCAGCCACGGAAACCCCAATGAGCAGTTCTTC. Its translation is CASSHGNPNEQFF.